This TCR beta chain stems from a study of T-cell memory formation after mild COVID-19 (dated by TCRdb to 2020 to 2022). In the study overall: Most TCR sequence clusters were specific to one of the two donors. In a couple of donors, T-cell clones that expanded and contracted after mild COVID-19 were followed by sequencing TCRalpha and TCRbeta repertoires longitudinally. The cohort comprised two young, previously healthy adult volunteers, one female and one male.

Results and caveats for the whole study, not just this receptor: Only a couple of mild cases were covered by the study, and larger cohorts that include severe cases with pre-infection samples were considered necessary. Clones that contracted from day 15 to 85 showed balanced CD4/CD8 phenotypes, whereas a second wave of clones that expanded from day 15 to 37 leaned towards CD4+. Some responding clones were found in pre-infection memory, which suggests that pre-existing cross-reactive memory T cells took part in the SARS-CoV-2 response. Whether the second-wave clones peaking on day 37 were SARS-CoV-2 specific was not confirmed. Contracting CD4+ clones turned up mainly in the CM and EM memory subsets, whereas EMRA was where CD8+ clones were enriched.

The table lists this clonotype with a few counts. There is no known antigen for this receptor. Qualities for individual bases were not recorded, and no much larger clone is one base off. The junction shows trimming of 5 bases on V and 3 bases on J, and the gene matches do not reach 7 bases of it. The germline V gene (reference sequence) gives CDR1 as SEHNR and CDR2 as FQNEAQ. The cysteine opens and the phenylalanine closes a CDR3 of 15 amino acids. Of all the DNA, just the CDR3 is kept, 45 bases in frame from base 1. PBMCs were isolated by Ficoll-Paque density gradient centrifugation. For sequencing, an Illumina NovaSeq 6000 was employed. TCRalpha and TCRbeta cDNA libraries were built by 5'RACE with constant-segment primers, adding sample barcodes and unique molecular identifiers. RNA was extracted from every sample with Trizol reagent. The libraries were amplified in two PCR steps, and the second step added a second sample barcode and Illumina TruSeq adapters. Libraries were sequenced on an Illumina NovaSeq with 2 x 150 bp paired-end reads. On the authors' methods: Reads were demultiplexed and collapsed into UMI-guided consensus sequences with migec v1.2.7. Using mixcr v2.1.11, UMI consensuses were aligned to TRA and TRB V and J templates and then assembled into clonotypes. A clonotype was counted as expanded or contracted only when both edgeR and NoisET called the clonotype significant, with the noise models trained on biological replicates. For edgeR calls, the thresholds were a false discovery rate-adjusted p below 0.01 and a log2 fold-change of 1. As an exploratory analysis of dynamics, max-normalized trajectories of the 1000 most abundant clonotypes were examined by PCA with hierarchical clustering. The CD4 or CD8 phenotype of responding clones was assigned using the separately sequenced CD4+ and CD8+ repertoires. The raw public reads went through TCRdb reprocessing: fastp at Q25, MiXCR clone calling, in-frame beta chains kept. Rows with one shared CDR3 protein collapse into an entry with the most common genes and DNA. The V and J calls here are based on TCRdb, not the publication. This sample holds about 360,000 distinct CDR3 sequences; 10% to 15% were observed only once. The ten largest clones add up to 20% to 25% of the sample.

This clonotype was sampled from a young man who had mild COVID-19 (a few samples of this study predate the infection). The sample titles of this study are shuffled in the database, so cell type and time point are left out; the donor was told from shared clones. The receptor chain draws on TRBV7-9 and TRBJ1-5, with 7 junctional bases fitting TRBD1. What was sequenced was PBMCs or a T cell subset sorted from them (not recorded which). The CDR3 reads CASSLGQDPNQPQHF. The sequenced DNA: TGTGCCAGCAGCCTCGGACAGGACCCCAATCAGCCCCAGCATTTT.